A selection of T cell receptor beta chains follows, all from one sample in a study of CD8+ T cells in alopecia areata. Data came from immunoSEQ multiplex PCR; TCRdb stores just in-frame clones and leaves some out. The repertoire consists of about 180,000 clones, with roughly 63% occurring once and the leading ten covering 16%. Sequencing used CD4+ T cells sorted from blood, obtained between weeks 55 and 65, from a patient treated with tofacitinib. Source of these receptors: a human donor with alopecia areata. CDR3s include the opening cysteine and the closing phenylalanine or tryptophan. Each record gives: CDR3 protein, V gene, J gene.

CASSLWTSSTDTQYF	TRBV18	TRBJ2-3
CASSLAGGDTQYF	TRBV7-6	TRBJ2-3
CASSLAQRKETQYF	TRBV5-1	TRBJ2-5
CASSSPGQNYGYTF	TRBV27	TRBJ1-2
CAWSVPDRGINQPQHF	TRBV30	TRBJ1-5
CASSQDWRSFEKLFF	TRBV4-2	TRBJ1-4
CASSLDGKYGYTF	TRBV11-2	TRBJ1-2
CASSQDSGKTQYF	TRBV4-1	TRBJ2-3
CASARTRADTQYF	TRBV30	TRBJ2-3
CASSLARSGAGHGYTF	TRBV27	TRBJ1-2
CSVDSGLSYGYTF	TRBV29-1	TRBJ1-2
CASSLDRVGDIQYF	TRBV6-1	TRBJ2-4
CASSQGRVSGANVLTF	TRBV4-1	TRBJ2-6
CASSLKGAITDTQYF	TRBV27	TRBJ2-3
CASSFGLETETQYF	TRBV5-8	TRBJ2-5
CASKGLYNEQFF	TRBV27	TRBJ2-1
CASSARATGELFF	TRBV5-1	TRBJ2-2
CASSLGWGSSYEQYF	TRBV11-2	TRBJ2-7
CASREQGRLAKNIQYF	TRBV6-1	TRBJ2-4
CASTPEGTQYF	TRBV7-9	TRBJ2-5
CASRTGVGSYNEQFF	TRBV6-5	TRBJ2-1
CAWRVPGRPEAFF	TRBV30	TRBJ1-1
CASSLGDRGRDEAFF	TRBV5-1	TRBJ1-1
CASSQRTNEKLFF	TRBV14	TRBJ1-4
CASSYGRGRTGELFF	TRBV6-5	TRBJ2-2
CASSPRTAGNTIYF	TRBV9	TRBJ1-3
CASSLAAGSNQPQHF	TRBV7-9	TRBJ1-5
CASSFDLNTEAFF	TRBV18	TRBJ1-1
CASSLSPGNTEAFF	TRBV7-3	TRBJ1-1
CASREGSYEQYF	TRBV6-5	TRBJ2-7
CASSTPSTGLTEAFF	TRBV27	TRBJ1-1
CASTSSNYGYTF	TRBV28	TRBJ1-2
CASSLESSNYGYTF	TRBV5-1	TRBJ1-2
CSVDRGGGDEQFF	TRBV29-1	TRBJ2-1
CSVEEFARDGEQYF	TRBV29-1	TRBJ2-7
CSVEQVYNGYTF	TRBV29-1	TRBJ1-2
CSVGAGEKLFF	TRBV29-1	TRBJ1-4
CASSLAQGQPQHF	TRBV11-2	TRBJ1-5
CASSKGNAKNIQYF	TRBV9	TRBJ2-4
CATRAGTGWGNTEAFF	TRBV15	TRBJ1-1
CAGRGVSNAEAFF	TRBV30	TRBJ1-1
CASSARTGGFYNEQFF	TRBV19	TRBJ2-1
CASSLLSEGNIQYF	TRBV28	TRBJ2-4
CAWSVRIEAFF	TRBV30	TRBJ1-1
CASSVVAGGPLYNEQFF	TRBV9	TRBJ2-1
CASSLADNYGYTF	TRBV5-1	TRBJ1-2
CASRGQGEVGKLFF	TRBV7-9	TRBJ1-4